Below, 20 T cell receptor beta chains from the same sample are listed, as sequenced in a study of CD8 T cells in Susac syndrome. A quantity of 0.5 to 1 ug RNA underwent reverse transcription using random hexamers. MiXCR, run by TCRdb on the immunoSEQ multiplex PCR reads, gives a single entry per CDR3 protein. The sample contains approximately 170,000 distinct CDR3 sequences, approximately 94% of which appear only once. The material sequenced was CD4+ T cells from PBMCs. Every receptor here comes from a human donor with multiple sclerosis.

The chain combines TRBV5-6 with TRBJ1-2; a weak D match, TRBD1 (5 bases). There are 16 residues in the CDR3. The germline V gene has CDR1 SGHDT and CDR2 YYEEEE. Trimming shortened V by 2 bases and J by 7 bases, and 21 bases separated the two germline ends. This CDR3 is CASSLLGTSYGSGYTF. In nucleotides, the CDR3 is TGTGCCAGCAGCTTATTAGGGACTTCTTATGGTAGTGGCTACACCTTC.

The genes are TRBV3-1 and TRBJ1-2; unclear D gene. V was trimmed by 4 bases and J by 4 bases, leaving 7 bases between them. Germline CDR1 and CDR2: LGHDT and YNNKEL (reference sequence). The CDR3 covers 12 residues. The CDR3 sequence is CASSLLVYGYTF. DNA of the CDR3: TGTGCCAGCAGCCTATTAGTCTATGGCTACACCTTC. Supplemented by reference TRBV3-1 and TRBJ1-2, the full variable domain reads DTAVSQTPKYLVTQMGNDKSIKCEQNLGHDTMYWYKQDSKKFLKIMFSYNNKELIINETVPNRFSPKSPDKAHLNLHINSLELGDSAVYFCASSLLVYGYTFGSGTRLTVV.

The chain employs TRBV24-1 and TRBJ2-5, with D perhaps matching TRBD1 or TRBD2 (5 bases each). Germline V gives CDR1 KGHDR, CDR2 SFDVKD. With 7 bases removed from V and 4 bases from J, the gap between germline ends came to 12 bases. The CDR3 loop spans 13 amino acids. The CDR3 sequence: CATRRGWGETQYF. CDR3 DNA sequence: TGTGCCACCAGGAGGGGCTGGGGAGAGACCCAGTACTTC.

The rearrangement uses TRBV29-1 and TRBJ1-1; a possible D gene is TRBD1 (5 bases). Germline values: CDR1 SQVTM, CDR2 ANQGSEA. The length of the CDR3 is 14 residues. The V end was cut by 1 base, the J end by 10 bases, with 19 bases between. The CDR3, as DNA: TGCAGCGTTGAAGTACTAAGGACATCCCTAGGAGCTTTCTTT. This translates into CSVEVLRTSLGAFF.

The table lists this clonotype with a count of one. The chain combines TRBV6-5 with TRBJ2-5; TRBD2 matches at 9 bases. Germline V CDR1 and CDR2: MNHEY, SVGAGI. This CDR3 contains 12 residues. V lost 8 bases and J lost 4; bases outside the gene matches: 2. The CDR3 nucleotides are TGTGCCAGCGCGCGGGGGGGAGAGACCCAGTACTTC. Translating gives CASARGGETQYF.

In DNA, the CDR3 is TGTGCCAGCAGTTCCTTCACAGGATCCACTGAAGCTTTCTTT. It specifies CASSSFTGSTEAFF. V gene TRBV12-3 or TRBV12-4 combines with J gene TRBJ1-1; possible D gene TRBD1, 5 bases. This CDR3 contains 14 residues. V shed 4 bases and J shed 4 bases, with 13 bases lying between them.

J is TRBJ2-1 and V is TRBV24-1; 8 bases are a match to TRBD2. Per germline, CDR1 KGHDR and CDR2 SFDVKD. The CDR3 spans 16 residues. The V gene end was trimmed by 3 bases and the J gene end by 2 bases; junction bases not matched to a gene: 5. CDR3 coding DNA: TGTGCCACCAGTGATATGGCGGGAGGTACCTACAATGAGCAGTTCTTC. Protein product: CATSDMAGGTYNEQFF.

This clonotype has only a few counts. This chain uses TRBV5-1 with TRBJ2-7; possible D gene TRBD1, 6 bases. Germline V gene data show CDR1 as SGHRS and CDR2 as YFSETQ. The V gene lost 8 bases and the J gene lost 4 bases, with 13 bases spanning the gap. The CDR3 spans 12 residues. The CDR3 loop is CASGQGSYEQYF. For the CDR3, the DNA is TGCGCCAGTGGGCAGGGGAGTTACGAGCAGTACTTC. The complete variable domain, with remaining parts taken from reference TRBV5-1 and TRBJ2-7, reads KAGVTQTPRYLIKTRGQQVTLSCSPISGHRSVSWYQQTPGQGLQFLFEYFSETQRNKGNFPGRFSGRQFSNSRSEMNVSTLELGDSALYLCASGQGSYEQYFGPGTRLTVT.

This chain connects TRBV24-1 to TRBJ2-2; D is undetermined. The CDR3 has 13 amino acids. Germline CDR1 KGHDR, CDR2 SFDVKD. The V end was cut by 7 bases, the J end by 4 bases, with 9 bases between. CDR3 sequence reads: CATRSGITGELFF. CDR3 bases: TGTGCCACCAGGTCAGGAATCACCGGGGAGCTGTTTTTT.

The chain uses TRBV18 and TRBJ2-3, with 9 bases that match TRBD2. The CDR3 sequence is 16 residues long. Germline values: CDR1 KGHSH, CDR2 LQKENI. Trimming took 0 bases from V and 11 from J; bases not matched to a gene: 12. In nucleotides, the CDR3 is TGTGCCAGCTCACCACCTTCTGGCGGGAGGGCCATTCAGCAGTATTTT. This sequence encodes CASSPPSGGRAIQQYF.

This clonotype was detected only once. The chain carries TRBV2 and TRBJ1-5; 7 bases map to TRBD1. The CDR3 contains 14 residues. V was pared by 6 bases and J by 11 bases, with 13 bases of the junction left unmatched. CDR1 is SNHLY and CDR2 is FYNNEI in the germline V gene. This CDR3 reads CASSPTGQTIAQHF. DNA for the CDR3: TGTGCCAGCAGCCCAACGGGACAGACGATAGCCCAGCATTTT.

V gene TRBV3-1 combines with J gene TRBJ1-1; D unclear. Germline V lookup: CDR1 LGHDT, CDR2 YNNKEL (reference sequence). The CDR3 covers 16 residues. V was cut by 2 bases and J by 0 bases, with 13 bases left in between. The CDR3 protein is CASSQMRGIVNTEAFF. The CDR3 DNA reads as TGTGCCAGCAGCCAAATGCGGGGAATAGTGAACACTGAAGCTTTCTTT.

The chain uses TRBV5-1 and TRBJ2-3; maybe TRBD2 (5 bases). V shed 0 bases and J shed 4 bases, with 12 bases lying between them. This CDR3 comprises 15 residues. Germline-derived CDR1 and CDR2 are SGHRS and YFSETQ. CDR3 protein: CASSLVLATADTQYF. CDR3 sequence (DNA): TGCGCCAGCAGCTTGGTCCTAGCTACAGCAGATACGCAGTATTTT.

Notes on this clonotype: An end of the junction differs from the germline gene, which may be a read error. The CDR3: CASSYSDRGNEKLFF. As DNA, the CDR3 is TGTGCCAGCAGTTACTCGGACAGGGGTAATGAAAAGCTGTTTTTT. This chain connects TRBV6-6 to TRBJ1-4; 9 bases are a match to TRBD1. The CDR3 totals 15 residues. Germline V lookup: CDR1 MNHNY, CDR2 SVGAGI (reference sequence).

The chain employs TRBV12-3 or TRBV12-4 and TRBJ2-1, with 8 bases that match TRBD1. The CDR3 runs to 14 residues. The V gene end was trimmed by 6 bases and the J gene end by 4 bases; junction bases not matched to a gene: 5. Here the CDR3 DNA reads TGTGCCAGCAGGGGACAGGTGAGGTACAATGAGCAGTTCTTC. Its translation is CASRGQVRYNEQFF.

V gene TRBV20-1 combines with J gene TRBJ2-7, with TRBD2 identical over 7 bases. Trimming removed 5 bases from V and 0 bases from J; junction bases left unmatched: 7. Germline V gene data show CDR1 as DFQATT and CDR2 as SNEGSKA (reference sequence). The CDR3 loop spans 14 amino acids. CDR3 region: CSAQPSGSSYEQYF. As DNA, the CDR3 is TGCAGTGCTCAGCCTAGCGGTTCCTCCTACGAGCAGTACTTC.

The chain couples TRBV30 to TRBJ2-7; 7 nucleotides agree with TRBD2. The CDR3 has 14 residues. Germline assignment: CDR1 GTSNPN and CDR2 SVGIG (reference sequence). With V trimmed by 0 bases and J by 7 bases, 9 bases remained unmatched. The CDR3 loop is CAWSVGLGVGEQYF. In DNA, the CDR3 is TGTGCCTGGAGTGTAGGACTAGGAGTTGGTGAGCAGTACTTC.

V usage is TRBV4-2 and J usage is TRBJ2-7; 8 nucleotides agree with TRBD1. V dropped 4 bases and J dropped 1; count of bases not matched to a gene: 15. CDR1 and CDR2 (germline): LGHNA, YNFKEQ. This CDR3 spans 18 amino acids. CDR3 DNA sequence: TGTGCCAGCAGCCCATGGGGGTCCGGGACAGGATTTTCCTACGAGCAGTACTTC. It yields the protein CASSPWGSGTGFSYEQYF.

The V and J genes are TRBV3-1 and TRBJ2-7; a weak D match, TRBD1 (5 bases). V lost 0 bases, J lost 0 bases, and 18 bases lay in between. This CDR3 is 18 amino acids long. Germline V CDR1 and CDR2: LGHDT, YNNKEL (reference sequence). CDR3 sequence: CASSQDKGIGRASYEQYF. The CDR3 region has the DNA TGTGCCAGCAGCCAAGATAAGGGGATCGGACGGGCCTCCTACGAGCAGTACTTC.

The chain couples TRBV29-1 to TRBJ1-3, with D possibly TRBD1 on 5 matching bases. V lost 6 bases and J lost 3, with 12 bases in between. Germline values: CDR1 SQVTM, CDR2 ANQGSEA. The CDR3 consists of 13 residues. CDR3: CSVLRDVGNTIYF. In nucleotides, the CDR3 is TGCAGCGTCCTCCGGGACGTTGGAAACACCATATATTTT.